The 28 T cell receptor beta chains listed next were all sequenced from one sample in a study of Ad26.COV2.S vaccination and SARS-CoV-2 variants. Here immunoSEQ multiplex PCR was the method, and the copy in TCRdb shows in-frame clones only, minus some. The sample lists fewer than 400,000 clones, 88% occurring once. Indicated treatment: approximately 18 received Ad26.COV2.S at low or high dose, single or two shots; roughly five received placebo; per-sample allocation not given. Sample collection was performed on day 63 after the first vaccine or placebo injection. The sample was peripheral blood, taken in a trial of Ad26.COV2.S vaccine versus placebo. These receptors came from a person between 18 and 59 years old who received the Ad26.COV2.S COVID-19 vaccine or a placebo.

The CDR3 nucleotides are TGTGCCACCCGGACAGGGACTCAGCCCCAGCATTTT. It specifies CATRTGTQPQHF. J is TRBJ1-5 and V is TRBV10-3; the match to TRBD1 covers 8 bases. Per germline, CDR1 ENHRY and CDR2 SYGVKD. This CDR3 has 12 amino acids. Trimming at V came to 10 bases and at J to 6 bases, leaving 5 bases not matched to a gene.

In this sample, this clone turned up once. CDR3: CATSRDTDEQPQHF. The CDR3, as DNA: TGTGCCACCAGCAGAGATACCGACGAACAGCCCCAGCATTTT. The gene calls are TRBV15 and TRBJ1-5; D ambiguous. The CDR3 has 14 residues. Germline values: CDR1 LNHNV, CDR2 YYDKDF (reference sequence). V was shortened by 0 bases and J by 7 bases, with 10 bases between the two germline ends.

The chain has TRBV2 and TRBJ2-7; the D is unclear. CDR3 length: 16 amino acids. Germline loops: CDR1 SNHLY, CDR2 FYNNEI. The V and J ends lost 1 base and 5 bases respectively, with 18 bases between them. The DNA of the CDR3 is TGTGCCAGCAGTGAAGGTTTCGTGAGTAGCCTCCACGAGCAGTACTTC. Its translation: CASSEGFVSSLHEQYF.

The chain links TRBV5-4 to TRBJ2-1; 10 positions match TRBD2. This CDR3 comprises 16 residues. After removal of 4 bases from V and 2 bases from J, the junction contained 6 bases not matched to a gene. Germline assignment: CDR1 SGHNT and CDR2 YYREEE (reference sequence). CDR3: CASSQLSGGAYNEQFF. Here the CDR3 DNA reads TGTGCCAGCAGCCAGTTAAGCGGGGGGGCCTACAATGAGCAGTTCTTC.

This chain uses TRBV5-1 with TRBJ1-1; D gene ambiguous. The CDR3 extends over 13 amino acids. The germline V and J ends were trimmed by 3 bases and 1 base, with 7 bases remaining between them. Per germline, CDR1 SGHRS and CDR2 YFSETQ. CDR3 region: CASSSPPNTEAFF. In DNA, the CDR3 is TGCGCCAGCAGCTCCCCGCCGAACACTGAAGCTTTCTTT.

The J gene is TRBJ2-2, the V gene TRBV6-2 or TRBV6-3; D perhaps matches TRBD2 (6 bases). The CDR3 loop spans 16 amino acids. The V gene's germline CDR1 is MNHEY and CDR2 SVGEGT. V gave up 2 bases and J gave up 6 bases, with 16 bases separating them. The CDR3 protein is CASSYQAGPRAGELFF. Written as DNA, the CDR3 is TGTGCCAGCAGTTACCAGGCGGGGCCGAGGGCCGGGGAGCTGTTTTTT.

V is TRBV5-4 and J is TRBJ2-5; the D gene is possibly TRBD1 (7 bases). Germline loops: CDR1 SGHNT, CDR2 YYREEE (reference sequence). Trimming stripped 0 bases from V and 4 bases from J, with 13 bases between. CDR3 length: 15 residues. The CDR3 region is CASSLAGGGGETQYF. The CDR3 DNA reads TGTGCCAGCAGCTTGGCCGGAGGGGGCGGAGAGACCCAGTACTTC. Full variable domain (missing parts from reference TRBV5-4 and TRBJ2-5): ETGVTQSPTHLIKTRGQQVTLRCSSQSGHNTVSWYQQALGQGPQFIFQYYREEENGRGNFPPRFSGLQFPNYSSELNVNALELDDSALYLCASSLAGGGGETQYFGPGTRLLVL.

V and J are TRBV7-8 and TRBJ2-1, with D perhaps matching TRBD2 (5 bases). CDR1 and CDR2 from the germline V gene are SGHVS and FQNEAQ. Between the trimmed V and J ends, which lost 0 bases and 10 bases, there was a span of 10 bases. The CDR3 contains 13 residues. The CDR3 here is CASSLALQREQFF. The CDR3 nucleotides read TGTGCCAGCAGCTTAGCGCTCCAGCGGGAGCAGTTCTTC. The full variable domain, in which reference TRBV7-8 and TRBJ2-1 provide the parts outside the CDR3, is GAGVSQSPRYKVAKRGQDVALRCDPISGHVSLFWYQQALGQGPEFLTYFQNEAQLDKSGLPSDRFFAERPEGSVSTLKIQRTQQEDSAVYLCASSLALQREQFFGPGTRLTVL.

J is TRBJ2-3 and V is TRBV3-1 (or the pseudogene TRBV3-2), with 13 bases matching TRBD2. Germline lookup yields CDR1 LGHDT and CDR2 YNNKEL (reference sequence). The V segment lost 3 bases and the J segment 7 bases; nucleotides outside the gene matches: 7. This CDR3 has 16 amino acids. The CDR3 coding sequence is TGTGCCAGCAGCCATGCGGGACTAGCGGGGACCTATACGCAGTATTTT. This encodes CASSHAGLAGTYTQYF.

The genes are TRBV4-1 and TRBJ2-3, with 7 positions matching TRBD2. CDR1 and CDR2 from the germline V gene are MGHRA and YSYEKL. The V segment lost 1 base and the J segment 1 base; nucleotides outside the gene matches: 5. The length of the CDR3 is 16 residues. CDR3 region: CASSQVGGYGTDTQYF. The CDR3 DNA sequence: TGCGCCAGCAGCCAAGTCGGGGGGTACGGCACAGATACGCAGTATTTT.

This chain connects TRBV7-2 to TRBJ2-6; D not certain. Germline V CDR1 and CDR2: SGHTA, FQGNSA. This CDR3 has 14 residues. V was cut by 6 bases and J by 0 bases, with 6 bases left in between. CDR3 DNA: TGTGCCAGCAGTAAGACCTCTGGGGCCAACGTCCTGACTTTC. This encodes CASSKTSGANVLTF.

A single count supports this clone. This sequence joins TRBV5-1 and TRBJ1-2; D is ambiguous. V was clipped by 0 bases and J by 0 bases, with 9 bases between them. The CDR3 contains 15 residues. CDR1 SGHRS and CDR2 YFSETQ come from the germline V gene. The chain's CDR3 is CASSLEAQANYGYTF. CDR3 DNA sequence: TGCGCCAGCAGCTTGGAGGCCCAAGCTAACTATGGCTACACCTTC. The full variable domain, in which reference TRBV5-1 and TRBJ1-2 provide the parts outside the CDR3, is KAGVTQTPRYLIKTRGQQVTLSCSPISGHRSVSWYQQTPGQGLQFLFEYFSETQRNKGNFPGRFSGRQFSNSRSEMNVSTLELGDSALYLCASSLEAQANYGYTFGSGTRLTVV.

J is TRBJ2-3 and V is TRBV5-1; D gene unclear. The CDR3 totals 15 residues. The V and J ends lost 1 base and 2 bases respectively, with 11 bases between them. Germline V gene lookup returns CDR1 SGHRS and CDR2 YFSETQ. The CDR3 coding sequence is TGCGCCAGCAGCTTGAAAGGGCGGTCCACAGATACGCAGTATTTT. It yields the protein CASSLKGRSTDTQYF.

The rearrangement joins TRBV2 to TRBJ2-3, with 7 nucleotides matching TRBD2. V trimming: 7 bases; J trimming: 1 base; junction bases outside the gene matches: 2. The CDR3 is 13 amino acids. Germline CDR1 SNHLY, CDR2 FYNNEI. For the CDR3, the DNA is TGTGCCAGCACAGGGAGGGGCACAGATACGCAGTATTTT. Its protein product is CASTGRGTDTQYF. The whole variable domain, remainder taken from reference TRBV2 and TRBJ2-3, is EPEVTQTPSHQVTQMGQEVILRCVPISNHLYFYWYRQILGQKVEFLVSFYNNEISEKSEIFDDQFSVERPDGSNFTLKIRSTKLEDSAMYFCASTGRGTDTQYFGPGTRLTVL.

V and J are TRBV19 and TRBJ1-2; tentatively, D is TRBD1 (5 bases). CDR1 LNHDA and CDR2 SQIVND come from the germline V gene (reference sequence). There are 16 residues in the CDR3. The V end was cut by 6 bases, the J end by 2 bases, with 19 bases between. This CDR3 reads CASSLDWDLKNYGYTF. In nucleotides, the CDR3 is TGTGCCAGTAGCCTAGATTGGGACCTGAAGAACTATGGCTACACCTTC. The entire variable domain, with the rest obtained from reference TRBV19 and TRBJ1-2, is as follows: DGGITQSPKYLFRKEGQNVTLSCEQNLNHDAMYWYRQDPGQGLRLIYYSQIVNDFQKGDIAEGYSVSREKKESFPLTVTSAQKNPTAFYLCASSLDWDLKNYGYTFGSGTRLTVV.

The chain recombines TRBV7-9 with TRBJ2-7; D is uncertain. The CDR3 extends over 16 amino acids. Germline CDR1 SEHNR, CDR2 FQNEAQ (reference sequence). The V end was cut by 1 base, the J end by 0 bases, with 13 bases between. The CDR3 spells CASSLDIDVTSYEQYF. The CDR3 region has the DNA TGTGCCAGCAGCTTAGATATAGACGTGACCTCCTACGAGCAGTACTTC.

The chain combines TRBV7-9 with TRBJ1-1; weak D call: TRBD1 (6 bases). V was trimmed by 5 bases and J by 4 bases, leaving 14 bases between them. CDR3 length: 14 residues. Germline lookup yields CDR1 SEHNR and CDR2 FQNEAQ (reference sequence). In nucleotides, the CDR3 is TGTGCCAGCAGCGAATTACAGGGAATCACTGAAGCTTTCTTT. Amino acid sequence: CASSELQGITEAFF.

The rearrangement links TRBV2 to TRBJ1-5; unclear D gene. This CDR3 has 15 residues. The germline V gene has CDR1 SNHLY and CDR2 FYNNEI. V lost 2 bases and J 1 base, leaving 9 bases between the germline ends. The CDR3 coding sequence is TGTGCCAGCAGTGAAAACCGGCAGAGCAATCAGCCCCAGCATTTT. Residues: CASSENRQSNQPQHF.

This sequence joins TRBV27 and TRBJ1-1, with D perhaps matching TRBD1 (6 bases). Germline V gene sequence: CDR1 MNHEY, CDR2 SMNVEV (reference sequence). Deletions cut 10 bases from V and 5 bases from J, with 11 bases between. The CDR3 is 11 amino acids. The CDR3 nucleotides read TGTGCCACAGGAAGGGGGACTGAAGCTTTCTTT. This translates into CATGRGTEAFF.

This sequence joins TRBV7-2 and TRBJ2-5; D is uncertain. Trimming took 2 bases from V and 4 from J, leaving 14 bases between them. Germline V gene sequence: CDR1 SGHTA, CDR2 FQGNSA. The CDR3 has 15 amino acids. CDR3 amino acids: CASSLQYGVSETQYF. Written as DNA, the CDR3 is TGTGCCAGCAGCTTACAATATGGGGTGTCAGAGACCCAGTACTTC.

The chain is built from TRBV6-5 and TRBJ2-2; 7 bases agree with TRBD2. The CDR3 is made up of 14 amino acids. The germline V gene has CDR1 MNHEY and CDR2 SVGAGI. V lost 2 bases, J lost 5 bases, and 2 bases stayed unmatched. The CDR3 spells CASSYRGLTGELFF. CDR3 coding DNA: TGTGCCAGCAGTTACAGGGGACTAACCGGGGAGCTGTTTTTT.

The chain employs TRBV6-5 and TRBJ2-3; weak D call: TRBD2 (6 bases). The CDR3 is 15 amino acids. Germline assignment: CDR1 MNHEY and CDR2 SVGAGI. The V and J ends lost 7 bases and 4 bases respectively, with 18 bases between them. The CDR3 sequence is CASKSLASQADTQYF. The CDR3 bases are TGTGCCAGCAAGTCCCTAGCGAGTCAGGCAGATACGCAGTATTTT.

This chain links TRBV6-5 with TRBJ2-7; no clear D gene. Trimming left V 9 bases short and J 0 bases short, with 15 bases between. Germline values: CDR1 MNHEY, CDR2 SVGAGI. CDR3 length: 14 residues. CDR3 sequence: CASANWGLSYEQYF. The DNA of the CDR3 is TGTGCCAGTGCCAACTGGGGTCTCTCCTACGAGCAGTACTTC.

The CDR3 is CASSPRQGDTYNEQFF. For the CDR3, the DNA is TGTGCCAGCAGCCCACGACAGGGTGATACCTACAATGAGCAGTTCTTC. The V and J genes are TRBV7-9 and TRBJ2-1, with TRBD1 identical over 7 bases. The length of the CDR3 is 16 residues. J gave up 2 bases and V 5 bases, and 9 bases lay outside the gene matches. Germline V gives CDR1 SEHNR, CDR2 FQNEAQ (reference sequence).

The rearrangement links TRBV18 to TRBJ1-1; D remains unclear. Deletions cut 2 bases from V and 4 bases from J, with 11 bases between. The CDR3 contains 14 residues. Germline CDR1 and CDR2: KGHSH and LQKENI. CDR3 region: CASSPKGIGTEAFF. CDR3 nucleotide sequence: TGTGCCAGCTCACCAAAAGGGATTGGCACTGAAGCTTTCTTT. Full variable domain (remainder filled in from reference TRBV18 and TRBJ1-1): NAGVMQNPRHLVRRRGQEARLRCSPMKGHSHVYWYRQLPEEGLKFMVYLQKENIIDESGMPKERFSAEFPKEGPSILRIQQVVRGDSAAYFCASSPKGIGTEAFFGQGTRLTVV.

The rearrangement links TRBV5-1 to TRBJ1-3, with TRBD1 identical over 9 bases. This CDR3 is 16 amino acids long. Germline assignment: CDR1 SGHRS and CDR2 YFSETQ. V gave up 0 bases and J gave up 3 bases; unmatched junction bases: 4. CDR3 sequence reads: CASSLAGTGFGNTIYF. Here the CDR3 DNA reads TGCGCCAGCAGCTTGGCCGGGACAGGGTTTGGAAACACCATATATTTT. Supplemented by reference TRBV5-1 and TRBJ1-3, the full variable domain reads KAGVTQTPRYLIKTRGQQVTLSCSPISGHRSVSWYQQTPGQGLQFLFEYFSETQRNKGNFPGRFSGRQFSNSRSEMNVSTLELGDSALYLCASSLAGTGFGNTIYFGEGSWLTVV.

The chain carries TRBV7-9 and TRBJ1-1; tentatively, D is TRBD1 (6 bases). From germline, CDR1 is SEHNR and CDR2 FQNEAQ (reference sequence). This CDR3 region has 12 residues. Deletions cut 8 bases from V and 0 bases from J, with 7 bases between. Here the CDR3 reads CASGQMNTEAFF. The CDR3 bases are TGTGCCAGCGGACAGATGAACACTGAAGCTTTCTTT.

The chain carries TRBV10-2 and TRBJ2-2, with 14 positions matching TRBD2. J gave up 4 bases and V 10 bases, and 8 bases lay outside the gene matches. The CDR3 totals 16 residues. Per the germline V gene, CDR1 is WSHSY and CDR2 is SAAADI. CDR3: CATRGLAGEITGELFF. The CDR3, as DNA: TGCGCCACCCGGGGACTAGCGGGGGAGATCACCGGGGAGCTGTTTTTT.